This TCR beta chain was sequenced during a study of Ad26.COV2.S vaccination and SARS-CoV-2 variants. As for this clone: Its antigen is still unknown.

Clones were read by immunoSEQ multiplex PCR, and TCRdb kept only the in-frame ones, dropping some. The sample contains around 450,000 clones, 80% to 90% of which appear only once. Whole-study findings and limits: Quantification of TCR breadth and depth may have yielded underestimates of total T cell responses.

Germline CDR1 reads SEHNR; CDR2 reads FQNEAQ (reference sequence). The germline V and J ends were trimmed by 1 base and 0 bases, with 14 bases remaining between them. The CDR3 totals 17 residues. Regarding treatment: some 20 received Ad26.COV2.S at low or high dose, single or two shots; roughly five received placebo; per-sample allocation not given. Specimens were obtained on day 63 following the first vaccine or placebo injection. Sequencing used peripheral blood, obtained in a trial of Ad26.COV2.S vaccine versus placebo. This chain joins TRBV7-9 and TRBJ2-3; unclear D gene. This sequence originates from a person aged 18-60 years who received the Ad26.COV2.S COVID-19 vaccine or a placebo. CDR3 loop: CASSLDYEVPSTDTQYF. CDR3 sequence (DNA): TGTGCCAGCAGCTTAGATTATGAGGTTCCGAGCACAGATACGCAGTATTTT.